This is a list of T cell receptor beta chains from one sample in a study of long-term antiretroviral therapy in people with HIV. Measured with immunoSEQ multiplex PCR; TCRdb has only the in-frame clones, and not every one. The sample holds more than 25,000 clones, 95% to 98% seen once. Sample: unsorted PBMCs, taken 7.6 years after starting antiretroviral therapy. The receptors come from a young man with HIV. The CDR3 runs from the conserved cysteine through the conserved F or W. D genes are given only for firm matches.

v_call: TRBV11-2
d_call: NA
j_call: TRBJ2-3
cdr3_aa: CASSLNPTRAGAITDTQYF
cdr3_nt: TGTGCCAGCAGCTTAAACCCAACTCGGGCGGGGGCCATCACAGATACGCAGTATTTT

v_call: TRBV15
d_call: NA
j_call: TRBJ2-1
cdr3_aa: CATSRMRDSYNEQFF
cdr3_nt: TGTGCCACCAGCAGGATGCGGGACTCCTACAATGAGCAGTTCTTC

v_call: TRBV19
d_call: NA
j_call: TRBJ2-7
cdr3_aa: CASSLGLPPVYEQYF
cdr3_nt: TGTGCCAGTAGTCTGGGACTTCCTCCCGTCTACGAGCAGTACTTC

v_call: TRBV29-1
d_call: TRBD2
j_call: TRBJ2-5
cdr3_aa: CSVSTSGGPQETQYF
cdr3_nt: TGCAGCGTTTCGACTAGCGGGGGGCCTCAAGAGACCCAGTACTTC

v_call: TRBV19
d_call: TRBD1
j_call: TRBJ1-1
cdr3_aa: CASSPNQGAIWVSEAFF
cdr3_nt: TGTGCCAGTAGTCCGAATCAGGGGGCGATCTGGGTAAGTGAAGCTTTCTTT

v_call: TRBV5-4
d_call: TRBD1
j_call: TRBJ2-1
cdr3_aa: CASSQGQGNEQFF
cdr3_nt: TGTGCCAGCAGTCAAGGACAGGGCAATGAGCAGTTCTTC

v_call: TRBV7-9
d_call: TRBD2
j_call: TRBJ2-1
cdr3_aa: CASSLEREEFF
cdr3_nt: TGTGCCAGCAGCTTAGAACGGGAGGAGTTCTTC

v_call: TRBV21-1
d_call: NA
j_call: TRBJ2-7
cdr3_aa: CASNFHLRNEQYF
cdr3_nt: TGTGCCAGCAACTTCCACTTAAGGAACGAGCAGTACTTC

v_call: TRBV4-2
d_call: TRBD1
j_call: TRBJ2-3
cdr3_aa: CASSQMTGGDTDTQYF
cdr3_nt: TGTGCCAGCAGCCAAATGACAGGGGGCGACACAGATACGCAGTATTTT

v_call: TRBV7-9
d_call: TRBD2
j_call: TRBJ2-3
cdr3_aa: CASSSSGTITDTQYF
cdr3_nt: TGTGCCAGCAGCTCGAGCGGGACTATCACAGATACGCAGTATTTT

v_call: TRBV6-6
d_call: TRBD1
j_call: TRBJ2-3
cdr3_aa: CASSTTGTGTDTQYF
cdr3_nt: TGTGCCAGCAGCACGACCGGGACAGGCACAGATACGCAGTATTTT

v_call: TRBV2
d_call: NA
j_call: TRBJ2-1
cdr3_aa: CASRERRASYNEQFF
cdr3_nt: TGTGCCAGCAGGGAGAGAAGGGCCTCCTACAATGAGCAGTTCTTC

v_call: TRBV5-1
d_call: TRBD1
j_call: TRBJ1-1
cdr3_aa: CASSPGQGAYTEAFF
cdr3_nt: TGCGCCAGCTCGCCTGGACAGGGGGCTTACACTGAAGCTTTCTTT

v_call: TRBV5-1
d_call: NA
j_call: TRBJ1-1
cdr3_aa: CASSSGRLGGDTEAFF
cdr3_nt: TGCGCCAGCAGCTCTGGACGGTTGGGGGGGGACACTGAAGCTTTCTTT

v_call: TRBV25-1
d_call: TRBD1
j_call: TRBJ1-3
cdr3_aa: CASRQGGGSTGNTIYF
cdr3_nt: TGTGCCAGCAGACAGGGGGGAGGCTCCACTGGAAACACCATATATTTT

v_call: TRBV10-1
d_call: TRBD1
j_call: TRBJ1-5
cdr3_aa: CASSSPGQGRRGNQPQHF
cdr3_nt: TGCGCCAGCAGTTCTCCGGGACAGGGGCGTCGCGGCAATCAGCCCCAGCATTTT

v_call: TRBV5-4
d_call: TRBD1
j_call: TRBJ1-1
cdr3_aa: CASRGQSLEAFF
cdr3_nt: TGTGCCAGCAGGGGACAGTCACTTGAAGCTTTCTTT

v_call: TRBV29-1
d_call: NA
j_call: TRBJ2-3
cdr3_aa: CSIGTDTQYF
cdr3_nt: TGCAGCATCGGCACAGATACGCAGTATTTT

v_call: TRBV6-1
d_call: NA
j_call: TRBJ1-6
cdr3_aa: CASSEAARHSPLHF
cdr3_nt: TGTGCCAGCAGTGAAGCAGCCCGGCATTCACCCCTCCACTTT

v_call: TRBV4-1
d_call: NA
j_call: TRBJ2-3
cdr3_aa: CASSQDPPGLATDTQYF
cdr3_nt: TGCGCCAGCAGCCAAGACCCGCCGGGACTTGCAACAGATACGCAGTATTTT